The present entry profiles one T cell receptor beta chain with its context. No antigen is known for it. The method was immunoSEQ multiplex PCR; TCRdb's version includes in-frame clones alone and lacks a portion of them. Of tens of thousands of clones in the sample, approximately 78% were seen once. This entry comes from a study of somatic mutations in cytotoxic T cells in rheumatoid arthritis. The junction had 4 bases not matched to a gene; V was cut back by 6 bases and J by 0 bases. The CDR3 is made up of 14 amino acids. CDR1 MNHEY and CDR2 SVGAGI come from the germline V gene. Researchers isolated CD4+ and CD8+ cells by positive magnetic bead selection and then checked their purity by flow cytometry. Whole-study findings and limits: Some patients, about an eighth of the roughly 65, had a largest CD8+ clone that exceeded 20% of CD8+ cells.

The V and J genes are TRBV6-5 and TRBJ1-1; 7 bases are a match to TRBD1. The sample consisted of CD8+ T cells sorted from blood. This clonotype was obtained from an adult with rheumatoid arthritis. The CDR3: CASREQGLNTEAFF. CDR3 in DNA: TGTGCCAGCAGGGAACAGGGGTTGAACACTGAAGCTTTCTTT.